The T cell receptor (beta chain) under discussion was sequenced for a study of blood T cell repertoires in COVID-19. At the level of the study: T cells, B-cell-depleted T cells, or PBMCs supplied cDNA or gDNA.

Methods used by the authors: Scientists estimated how many nucleated cells there were by amplifying reference gene primers. Profiling relied on immunoSEQ multiplex PCR, and the TCRdb table lists in-frame clones only, not all of them. Clone size and the V and J calls come from that table; the DNA yielded D and trimming. This sample has around 77,000 clones, with 65% to 90% found just once. CDR1 and CDR2 (germline): MNHEY, SVGAGI. V lost 6 bases, J lost 3 bases, and 1 base stayed unmatched. CDR3 length: 13 amino acids. Sequencing was performed on peripheral blood. This receptor was identified in a man aged 25-40 years with COVID-19, enrolled during active disease. The V gene is TRBV6-5, the J gene TRBJ1-1, with 10 bases matching TRBD1. The CDR3 DNA sequence: TGTGCCAGCAGGGGGACAGGGGACACTGAAGCTTTCTTT. Protein sequence: CASRGTGDTEAFF.